This TCR beta chain was obtained from a study of beta chain features in type 1 diabetes. Study details: Age and gender were similar between patients and healthy donors, as were cell yields. Study-wide results and caveats: The VDJ junctions of type 1 diabetes patients carried fewer insertions and more deletions.

The CDR3 has 15 amino acids. CDR1 SGHRS and CDR2 YFSETQ come from the germline V gene. With 4 bases removed from V and 1 base from J, the gap between germline ends came to 11 bases. This clone was counted between two and nine times. Its antigen is still unknown. As every portion of the isolated RNA was reverse transcribed, the sequencing read expressed TCRB transcripts. Assay used: immunoSEQ multiplex PCR; TCRdb lists only in-frame clones, some missing. The top ten hold 2% to 2.5% of the sample, which has 60,000 or so clones, 59% seen once. The rearrangement joins TRBV5-1 to TRBJ2-2; D ambiguous. Sequenced material: Tregs from blood. This TCR came from a woman under 30 in good health. The CDR3 protein is CASSGEAVNTGELFF. The CDR3 DNA sequence: TGCGCCAGCAGCGGCGAGGCGGTGAACACCGGGGAGCTGTTTTTT.